The rows below give T cell receptor beta chains drawn from one sample of a study of OX40 agonist ivuxolimab in advanced cancers. Sequencing was performed with immunoSEQ multiplex PCR; in TCRdb, only in-frame clones are kept and a portion is missing. This sample has tens of thousands of clones, with 80% found just once. Sequenced material: CD4+ or CD8+ T cells sorted from blood, taken in a trial of the OX40 agonist ivuxolimab. The receptors were gathered from an adult with an advanced solid tumor such as melanoma, head and neck, liver or kidney cancer. The CDR3 runs from the conserved cysteine through the conserved F or W. The D gene is left open where the match is weak. The size field is filled for only some rows; it gives once, few, many or a size class.

d_gene,j_gene,abundance,v_gene,CDR3aa,CDR3nt
.,TRBJ1-1,.,TRBV28,CASSLWGRDLMNTEAFF,TGTGCCAGCAGTTTATGGGGACGGGACCTAATGAACACTGAAGCTTTCTTT
TRBD1,TRBJ2-2,.,TRBV4-2,CASSQDKGQAWDTGELFF,TGTGCCAGCAGCCAAGACAAGGGACAGGCTTGGGACACCGGGGAGCTGTTTTTT
TRBD2,TRBJ2-3,.,TRBV18,CASSPPLTGLAGVDTQYF,TGTGCCAGCTCACCACCTCTAACCGGACTAGCGGGAGTAGATACGCAGTATTTT
.,TRBJ2-3,.,TRBV19,CASRRADTQYF,TGTGCCAGTAGGCGTGCAGATACGCAGTATTTT
.,TRBJ1-6,few,TRBV6-1,CASSETQGQNSPLHF,TGTGCCAGCAGTGAAACGCAGGGTCAGAATTCACCCCTCCACTTT
.,TRBJ2-1,.,TRBV7-2,CASSYRTGGLYNEQFF,TGTGCCAGCAGCTACCGGACTGGCGGCTTATACAATGAGCAGTTCTTC
TRBD2,TRBJ2-5,.,TRBV29-1,CSADVTSGDGTQYF,TGCAGCGCCGATGTGACTAGCGGGGACGGGACCCAGTACTTC
.,TRBJ1-2,once,TRBV9,CASSTPGNYGYTF,TGTGCCAGCAGCACCCCGGGGAACTATGGCTACACCTTC
.,TRBJ2-2,.,TRBV5-6,CASSLERTYTGELFF,TGTGCCAGCAGCTTGGAGCGGACATACACCGGGGAGCTGTTTTTT
.,TRBJ1-2,.,TRBV9,CASSGSREHYGYTF,TGTGCCAGCAGCGGATCGAGGGAGCACTATGGCTACACCTTC
.,TRBJ2-3,once,TRBV28,CASSSGEPLGDTQYF,TGTGCCAGCAGTTCTGGGGAACCCCTGGGAGATACGCAGTATTTT
.,TRBJ2-3,.,TRBV4-2,CASSLRTGGGTDTQYF,TGTGCCAGCAGCTTGCGTACCGGGGGTGGGACAGATACGCAGTATTTT
.,TRBJ1-1,.,TRBV28,CASTPVEGRSEAFF,TGTGCCAGCACTCCGGTTGAGGGGCGGTCTGAAGCTTTCTTT
.,TRBJ1-5,many,TRBV5-5,CASSSGTFNQPQHF,TGTGCCAGCAGCTCCGGGACATTCAATCAGCCCCAGCATTTT
TRBD1,TRBJ1-2,.,TRBV6-5,CASRGQVKSYGYTF,TGTGCCAGCAGGGGACAGGTAAAGAGCTATGGCTACACCTTC
TRBD1,TRBJ1-2,.,TRBV18,CASSPPGQRVTNYGYTF,TGTGCCAGCTCACCGCCGGGACAGAGAGTTACTAACTATGGCTACACCTTC
.,TRBJ2-3,.,TRBV7-2,CASSLGPTDTQYF,TGTGCCAGCAGCTTAGGACCCACAGATACGCAGTATTTT
.,TRBJ1-5,.,TRBV30,CAWSVEAGGSQHF,TGTGCCTGGAGTGTAGAGGCTGGGGGGTCCCAGCATTTT
TRBD2,TRBJ2-5,.,TRBV10-1,CASSAGGQETQYF,TGCGCCAGCAGTGCGGGGGGCCAAGAGACCCAGTACTTC
.,TRBJ2-7,.,TRBV18,CASSLDTYLEQYF,TGTGCCAGCTCACTCGACACATATCTCGAGCAGTACTTC
TRBD2,TRBJ2-7,.,TRBV6-5,CASGRGGPYEQYF,TGTGCCAGCGGTAGGGGAGGGCCCTACGAGCAGTACTTC
.,TRBJ2-2,.,TRBV7-3,CASSFDGYTGELFF,TGTGCCAGCAGCTTCGATGGGTACACCGGGGAGCTGTTTTTT
.,TRBJ2-5,.,TRBV19,CASGGQKQETQYF,TGTGCCAGCGGGGGACAGAAGCAAGAGACCCAGTACTTC
TRBD2,TRBJ2-3,.,TRBV5-3,CARSPGLAGDSTDTQYF,TGTGCCAGAAGCCCGGGACTAGCGGGGGACTCCACAGATACGCAGTATTTT
.,TRBJ2-7,once,TRBV28,CASSLYYEQYF,TGTGCCAGCAGTCTCTACTACGAGCAGTACTTC
TRBD1,TRBJ2-5,.,TRBV5-1,CASSSPGGVETQYF,TGCGCCAGCAGCTCGCCAGGGGGCGTGGAGACCCAGTACTTC
TRBD1,TRBJ2-1,.,TRBV5-1,CASSKGQGGNEQFF,TGCGCCAGCAGCAAAGGACAGGGGGGCAATGAGCAGTTCTTC
TRBD1,TRBJ1-5,.,TRBV7-9,CASSLDRVQPQHF,TGTGCCAGCAGCCTCGACAGGGTCCAGCCCCAGCATTTT
.,TRBJ1-2,.,TRBV5-4,CASSPGATSNYGYTF,TGTGCCAGCAGCCCCGGGGCGACGAGTAACTATGGCTACACCTTC
TRBD2,TRBJ2-1,.,TRBV7-8,CASSPTTSGRWDEQFF,TGTGCCAGCAGCCCAACGACTAGCGGGAGATGGGATGAGCAGTTCTTC
.,TRBJ2-3,.,TRBV7-7,CASSKSGTDTQYF,TGTGCCAGCAGCAAGAGCGGCACAGATACGCAGTATTTT
TRBD2,TRBJ2-3,.,TRBV7-9,CASSPAGTSGTTDTQYF,TGTGCCAGCAGCCCAGCGGGGACTAGCGGGACTACAGATACGCAGTATTTT
.,TRBJ1-1,.,TRBV18,CASSPIAQGVDTEAFF,TGTGCCAGCTCACCGATAGCACAGGGTGTCGACACTGAAGCTTTCTTT
TRBD1,TRBJ2-1,.,TRBV5-1,CASSLEGQHNEQFF,TGCGCCAGCAGCTTGGAGGGACAGCACAATGAGCAGTTCTTC
.,TRBJ2-1,once,TRBV11-3,CASSFTTSSYNEQFF,TGTGCCAGCAGCTTCACGACTAGTTCCTACAATGAGCAGTTCTTC
.,TRBJ1-2,.,TRBV30,CAWSVPGGGGTNYGYTF,TGTGCCTGGAGCGTTCCCGGGGGGGGCGGAACTAACTATGGCTACACCTTC
.,TRBJ1-5,few,TRBV30,CAWSRSNQPQHF,TGTGCCTGGAGTCGCTCGAATCAGCCCCAGCATTTT
.,TRBJ2-1,.,TRBV5-1,CASSLTAGLSYNEQFF,TGCGCCAGCAGCTTGACAGCCGGCCTCTCCTACAATGAGCAGTTCTTC
.,TRBJ2-1,.,TRBV2,CASSGGSYNEQFF,TGTGCCAGCAGCGGCGGCTCCTACAATGAGCAGTTCTTC
.,TRBJ2-3,.,TRBV5-4,CASSPGGQRTSTDTQYF,TGTGCCAGCAGCCCCGGGGGCCAGCGGACTAGCACAGATACGCAGTATTTT
.,TRBJ2-1,.,TRBV2,CASTQDYPGPQQNNEQFF,TGTGCCAGCACACAGGATTACCCGGGACCCCAACAGAACAATGAGCAGTTCTTC